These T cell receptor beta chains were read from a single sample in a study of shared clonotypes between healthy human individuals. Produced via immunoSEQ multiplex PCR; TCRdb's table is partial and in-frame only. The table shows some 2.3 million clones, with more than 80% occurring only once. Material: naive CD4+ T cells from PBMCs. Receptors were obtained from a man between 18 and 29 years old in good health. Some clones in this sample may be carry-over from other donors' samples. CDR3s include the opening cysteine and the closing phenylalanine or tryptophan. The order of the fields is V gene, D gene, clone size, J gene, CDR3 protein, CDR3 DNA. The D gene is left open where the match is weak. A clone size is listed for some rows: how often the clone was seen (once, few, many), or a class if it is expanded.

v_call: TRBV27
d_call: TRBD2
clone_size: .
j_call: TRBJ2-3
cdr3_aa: CASSSMTGGRADTQYF
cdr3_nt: TGTGCCAGCAGTTCCATGACGGGAGGAAGGGCAGATACGCAGTATTTT

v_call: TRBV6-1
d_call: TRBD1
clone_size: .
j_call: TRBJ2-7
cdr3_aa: CASKWQGAYEQYF
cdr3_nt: TGTGCCAGCAAATGGCAGGGGGCCTACGAGCAGTACTTC

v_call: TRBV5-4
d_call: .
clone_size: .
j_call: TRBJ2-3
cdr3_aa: CASTPPSTDTQYF
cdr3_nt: TGTGCCAGCACACCCCCAAGCACAGATACGCAGTATTTT

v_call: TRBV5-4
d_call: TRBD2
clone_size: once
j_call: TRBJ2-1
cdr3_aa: CASSLLAGASIQGEQFF
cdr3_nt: TGTGCCAGCAGCTTGCTGGCGGGAGCCTCCATTCAGGGTGAGCAGTTCTTC

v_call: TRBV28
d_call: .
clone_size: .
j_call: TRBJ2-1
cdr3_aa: CASLGNSNEQFF
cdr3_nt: TGTGCCAGCCTCGGAAATAGCAATGAGCAGTTCTTC

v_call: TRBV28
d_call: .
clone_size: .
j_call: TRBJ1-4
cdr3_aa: CASSATGRREKLFF
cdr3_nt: TGTGCCAGCAGTGCCACAGGGAGGAGGGAAAAACTGTTTTTT

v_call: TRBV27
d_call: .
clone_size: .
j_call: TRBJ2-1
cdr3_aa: CASRQGQYNEQFF
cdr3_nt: TGTGCCAGCAGGCAGGGGCAATACAATGAGCAGTTCTTC

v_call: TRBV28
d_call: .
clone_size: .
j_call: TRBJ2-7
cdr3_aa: CASTLTAEGYEQYF
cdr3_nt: TGTGCCAGCACCTTGACTGCCGAGGGTTACGAGCAGTACTTC

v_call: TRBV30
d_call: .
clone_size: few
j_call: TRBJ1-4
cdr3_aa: CAWRGQGSGKLFF
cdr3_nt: TGTGCCTGGAGAGGGCAGGGGTCGGGAAAACTGTTTTTT

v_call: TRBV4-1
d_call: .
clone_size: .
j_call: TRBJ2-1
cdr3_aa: CASSQSQRNEQFF
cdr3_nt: TGCGCCAGCAGCCAAAGTCAGAGGAATGAGCAGTTCTTC

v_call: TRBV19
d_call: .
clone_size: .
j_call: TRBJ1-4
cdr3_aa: CASSKTASLDEKLFF
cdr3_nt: TGTGCCAGTAGTAAGACAGCGTCCCTCGATGAAAAACTGTTTTTT

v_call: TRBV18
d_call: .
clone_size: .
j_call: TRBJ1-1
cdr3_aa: CASSPFAGGMGTEAFF
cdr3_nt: TGTGCCAGCTCACCATTTGCAGGCGGGATGGGCACTGAAGCTTTCTTT

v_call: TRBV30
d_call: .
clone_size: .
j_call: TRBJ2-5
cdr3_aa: CAWTPLGNFQETQYF
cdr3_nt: TGTGCCTGGACACCCCTAGGGAACTTCCAAGAGACCCAGTACTTC

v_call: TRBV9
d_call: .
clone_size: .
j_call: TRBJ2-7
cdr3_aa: CASSAQSNSYEQYF
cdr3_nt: TGTGCCAGCAGCGCCCAATCCAACTCCTACGAGCAGTACTTC

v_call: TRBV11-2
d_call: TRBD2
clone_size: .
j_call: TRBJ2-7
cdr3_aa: CASSSTLLAGTSGPYEQYF
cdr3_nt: TGTGCCAGCAGCTCTACCCTCCTCGCGGGGACTAGCGGCCCCTACGAGCAGTACTTC

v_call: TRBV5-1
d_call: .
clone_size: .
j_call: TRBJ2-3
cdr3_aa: CASSSEGNTDTQYF
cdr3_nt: TGCGCCAGCAGCTCGGAGGGGAACACAGATACGCAGTATTTT

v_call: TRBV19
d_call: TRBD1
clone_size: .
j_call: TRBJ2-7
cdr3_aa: CASRRRTGIYEQYF
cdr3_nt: TGTGCCAGTAGAAGAAGGACAGGGATCTACGAGCAGTACTTC

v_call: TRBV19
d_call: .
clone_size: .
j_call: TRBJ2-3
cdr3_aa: CASSPWTVTGTDTQYF
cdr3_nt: TGTGCCAGTAGTCCTTGGACTGTGACGGGCACAGATACGCAGTATTTT

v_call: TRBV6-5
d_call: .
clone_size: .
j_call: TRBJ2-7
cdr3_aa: CASSYGGLRYEQYF
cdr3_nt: TGTGCCAGCAGTTACGGAGGACTCCGCTACGAGCAGTACTTC

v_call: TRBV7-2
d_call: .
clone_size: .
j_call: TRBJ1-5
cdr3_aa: CASSSFGGASNQPQHF
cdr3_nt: TGTGCCAGCAGCTCCTTTGGTGGGGCGTCCAATCAGCCCCAGCATTTT

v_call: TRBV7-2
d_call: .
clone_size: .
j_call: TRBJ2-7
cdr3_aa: CASSLGRGDYEQYF
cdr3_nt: TGTGCCAGCAGCTTAGGGAGAGGGGACTACGAGCAGTACTTC

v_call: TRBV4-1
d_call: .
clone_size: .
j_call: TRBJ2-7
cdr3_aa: CASSHEGLPRSSYEQYF
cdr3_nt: TGCGCCAGCAGCCATGAGGGGCTCCCACGGAGCTCCTACGAGCAGTACTTC

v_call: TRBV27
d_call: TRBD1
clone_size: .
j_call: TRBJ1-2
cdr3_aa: CASRLGDSYSRYTF
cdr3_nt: TGTGCCAGCCGCCTTGGGGACAGCTACTCTCGCTACACCTTC

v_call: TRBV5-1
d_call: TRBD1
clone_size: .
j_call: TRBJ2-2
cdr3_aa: CASSPDRVPGELFF
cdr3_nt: TGCGCCAGCAGCCCAGACAGGGTTCCCGGGGAGCTGTTTTTT

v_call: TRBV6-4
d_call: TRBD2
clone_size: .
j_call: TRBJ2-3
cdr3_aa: CASSAGGTDTQYF
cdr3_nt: TGTGCCAGCAGTGCGGGGGGGACAGATACGCAGTATTTT

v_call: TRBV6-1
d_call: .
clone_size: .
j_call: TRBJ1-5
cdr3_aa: CASNSNQPQHF
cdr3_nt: TGTGCCAGCAACAGCAATCAGCCCCAGCATTTT

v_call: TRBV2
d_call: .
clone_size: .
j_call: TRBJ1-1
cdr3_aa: CASSGEANTEAFF
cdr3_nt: TGTGCCAGCAGTGGTGAAGCGAACACTGAAGCTTTCTTT

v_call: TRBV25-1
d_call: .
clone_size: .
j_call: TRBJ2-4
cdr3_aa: CASSERDVQYF
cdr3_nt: TGTGCCAGCAGTGAACGTGATGTTCAGTACTTC

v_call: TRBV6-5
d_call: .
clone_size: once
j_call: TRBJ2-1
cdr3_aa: CASSSLGYNEQFF
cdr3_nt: TGTGCCAGCAGCTCACTAGGATACAATGAGCAGTTCTTC

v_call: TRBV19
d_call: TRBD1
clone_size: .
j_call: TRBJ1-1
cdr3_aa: CAGSGTGKTEAFF
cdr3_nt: TGTGCCGGCTCCGGGACAGGTAAAACTGAAGCTTTCTTT

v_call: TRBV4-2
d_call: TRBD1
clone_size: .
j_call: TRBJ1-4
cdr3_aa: CASSQVTGRGLEKLFF
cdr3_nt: TGTGCCAGCAGCCAAGTGACGGGCAGGGGGCTTGAAAAACTGTTTTTT

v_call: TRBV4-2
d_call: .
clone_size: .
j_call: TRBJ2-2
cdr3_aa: CASSHRQGGAGAGELFF
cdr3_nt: TGTGCCAGCAGCCACCGTCAAGGGGGTGCCGGGGCCGGGGAGCTGTTTTTT

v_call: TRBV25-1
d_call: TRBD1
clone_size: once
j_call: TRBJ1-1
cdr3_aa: CASSEWQGVEAFF
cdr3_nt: TGTGCCAGCAGTGAATGGCAGGGGGTGGAGGCTTTCTTT

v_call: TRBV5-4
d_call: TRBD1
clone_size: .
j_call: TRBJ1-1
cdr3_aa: CASSLRQGETEAFF
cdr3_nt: TGTGCCAGCAGCCTACGACAGGGTGAGACTGAAGCTTTCTTT

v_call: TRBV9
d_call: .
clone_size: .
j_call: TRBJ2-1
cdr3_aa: CASSVGTRTDEQFF
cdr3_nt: TGTGCCAGCAGCGTAGGTACTAGGACGGATGAGCAGTTCTTC

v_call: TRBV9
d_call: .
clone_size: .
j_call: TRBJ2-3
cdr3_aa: CASSVLGSDTQYF
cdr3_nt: TGTGCCAGCAGCGTATTGGGGTCTGATACGCAGTATTTT

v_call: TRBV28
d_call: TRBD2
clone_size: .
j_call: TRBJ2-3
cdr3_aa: CASSQRGTPTDTQYF
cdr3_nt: TGTGCCAGCAGTCAGCGGGGGACCCCAACAGATACGCAGTATTTT

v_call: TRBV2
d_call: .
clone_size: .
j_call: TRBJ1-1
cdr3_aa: CASSPTGGPNTEAFF
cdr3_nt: TGTGCCAGCAGTCCAACGGGGGGCCCGAACACTGAAGCTTTCTTT

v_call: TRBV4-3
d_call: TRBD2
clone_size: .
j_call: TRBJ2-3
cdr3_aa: CASSQDPAGVWDTQYF
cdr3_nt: TGCGCCAGCAGCCAAGATCCAGCGGGAGTATGGGATACGCAGTATTTT

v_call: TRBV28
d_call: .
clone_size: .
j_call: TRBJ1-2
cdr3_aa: CASSWAKLVNYGYTF
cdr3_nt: TGTGCCAGCAGTTGGGCCAAGCTTGTTAACTATGGCTACACCTTC

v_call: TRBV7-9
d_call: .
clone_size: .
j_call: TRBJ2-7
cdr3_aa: CASSLALVRVGEQYF
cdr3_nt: TGTGCCAGCAGCTTAGCGTTGGTCCGGGTCGGCGAGCAGTACTTC

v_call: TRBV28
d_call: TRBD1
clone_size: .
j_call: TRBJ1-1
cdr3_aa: CASSSQGAGNTEAFF
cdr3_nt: TGTGCCAGCAGTTCACAGGGGGCAGGCAACACTGAAGCTTTCTTT

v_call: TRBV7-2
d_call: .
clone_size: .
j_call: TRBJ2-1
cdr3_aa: CASIAYNEQFF
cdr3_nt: TGTGCCAGCATCGCCTACAATGAGCAGTTCTTC

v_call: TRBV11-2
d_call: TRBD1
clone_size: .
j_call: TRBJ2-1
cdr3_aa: CASSLEGTGVNEQFF
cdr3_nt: TGTGCCAGCAGCTTAGAGGGGACAGGGGTCAATGAGCAGTTCTTC

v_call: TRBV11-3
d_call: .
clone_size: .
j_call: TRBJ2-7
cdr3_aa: CASSLESNSYEQYF
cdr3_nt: TGTGCCAGCAGCTTAGAATCCAATTCCTACGAGCAGTACTTC

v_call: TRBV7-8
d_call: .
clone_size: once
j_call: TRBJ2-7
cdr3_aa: CASSLRAGEQYF
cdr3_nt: TGTGCCAGCAGCTTACGGGCGGGAGAGCAGTACTTC

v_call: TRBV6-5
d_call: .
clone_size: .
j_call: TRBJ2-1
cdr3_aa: CASSYSKYNEQFF
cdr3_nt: TGTGCCAGCAGTTACTCAAAGTACAATGAGCAGTTCTTC

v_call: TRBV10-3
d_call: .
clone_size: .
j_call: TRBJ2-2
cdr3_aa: CAIREGTGNGELFF
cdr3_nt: TGTGCCATCAGAGAGGGCACCGGTAACGGGGAGCTGTTTTTT

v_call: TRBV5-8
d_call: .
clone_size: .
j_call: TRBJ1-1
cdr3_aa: CASDRKAFF
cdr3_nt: TGTGCCAGCGACCGAAAGGCTTTCTTT